This T cell receptor (beta chain) originates from a study of monozygotic twins with cystic fibrosis. Study-level findings and limits: In this small cohort, shared CDR3 numbers showed no association with age, concordance or disease severity. Nucleotide-identical clonotype sharing was significantly higher within monozygotic CF twin pairs than between unrelated CF individuals. Co-twins had the most similar V usage for 13 of 16 pairs, J for 8.

As concerns this clone: Its antigen is still unknown.

Libraries were prepared by immunoSEQ multiplex PCR; TCRdb keeps only in-frame clonotypes and omits some of them. Of around 36,000 clones listed, under 70% are singletons. This CDR3 region has 15 residues. The V end lost 0 bases, the J end lost 5 bases, and 11 bases lay between the germline ends. CDR1 is MDHEN and CDR2 is SYDVKM in the germline V gene. This chain links TRBV28 with TRBJ2-1; D is unresolved. The sequence was collected from a girl aged 10 to 17 with cystic fibrosis. Sequencing was performed on blood. The CDR3 loop reads CASSLWGNGNNEQFF. The CDR3 DNA reads as TGTGCCAGCAGTTTATGGGGTAATGGAAACAATGAGCAGTTCTTC.